A single sample is the source of the 7 T cell receptor beta chains below, sequenced in a study of cytomegalovirus exposure and HLA in healthy donors. Vbeta (60) and Jbeta (13) primers were used in the PCR. Repertoires were generated with immunoSEQ multiplex PCR, while TCRdb's copy carries only in-frame clones and drops some. The sample contains 140,000 or so clones, about four fifths of which appear only once. The specimen sequenced was PBMCs. The receptors stem from a man aged 35 to 55 in good health and CMV-seronegative.

This clone has just a few counts. CDR3 amino acids: CACSYSGGNNEQFF. The CDR3 DNA reads as TGTGCCTGTTCCTATAGCGGGGGCAACAATGAGCAGTTCTTC. This sequence joins TRBV30 and TRBJ2-1; TRBD2 matches at 9 bases. Germline V gene data show CDR1 as GTSNPN and CDR2 as SVGIG (reference sequence). The V gene end was trimmed by 6 bases and the J gene end by 5 bases; junction bases not matched to a gene: 8. CDR3 length equals 14 residues.

The rearrangement uses TRBV30 and TRBJ1-5, with D unresolved. The CDR3 totals 13 residues. V was clipped by 1 base and J by 3 bases, with 7 bases between them. Germline lookup yields CDR1 GTSNPN and CDR2 SVGIG (reference sequence). CDR3 sequence: CAWSGQTNQPQHF. CDR3 in DNA: TGTGCCTGGAGTGGGCAAACCAATCAGCCCCAGCATTTT.

The CDR3 protein is CASSPVSGVNTGELFF. The CDR3 DNA reads as TGTGCCAGCAGCCCAGTTAGCGGGGTTAACACCGGGGAGCTGTTTTTT. This chain connects TRBV7-2 to TRBJ2-2; the match to TRBD2 covers 8 bases. Germline loops: CDR1 SGHTA, CDR2 FQGNSA. This CDR3 contains 16 residues. V was clipped by 5 bases and J by 2 bases; unmatched bases: 7.

This chain joins TRBV2 and TRBJ2-5, with D perhaps matching TRBD2 (5 bases). Germline V gene sequence: CDR1 SNHLY, CDR2 FYNNEI. V gave up 2 bases and J gave up 1 base, with 11 bases separating them. The CDR3 consists of 15 residues. CDR3 bases: TGTGCCAGCAGTGAAAGTTGGCGGGCCCAAGAGACCCAGTACTTC. This sequence encodes CASSESWRAQETQYF.

This clone was detected once. J is TRBJ2-1 and V is TRBV7-6, with 8 bases identical to TRBD2. The CDR3 contains 15 residues. In germline, CDR1 is SGHVS, CDR2 FNYEAQ. V lost 6 bases, J lost 5 bases, and 9 bases stayed unmatched. CDR3 in amino acids: CASRPAGGPNNEQFF. CDR3 bases: TGTGCCAGCAGACCCGCGGGGGGTCCCAACAATGAGCAGTTCTTC.

Comment on this clone: The sample has other DNA sequences that encode this CDR3 too. The chain carries TRBV18 and TRBJ1-5, with D maybe TRBD1 (6 bases). The CDR3 spans 14 residues. Germline V gene sequence: CDR1 KGHSH, CDR2 LQKENI. The germline V and J ends were trimmed by 3 bases and 1 base, with 7 bases remaining between them. The DNA for the CDR3 is TGTGCCAGCTCACCTGGACAGAGCAATCAGCCCCAGCATTTT. This sequence encodes CASSPGQSNQPQHF.

This sequence joins TRBV7-3 and TRBJ2-2; 12 nucleotides line up with TRBD2. The CDR3 length is 16 residues. The junction had 7 bases not matched to a gene; V was cut back by 5 bases and J by 6 bases. Germline CDR1 and CDR2: SGHTA and FQGTGA. CDR3 region: CASSLAGGGVAGELFF. The CDR3 bases are TGTGCCAGCAGCCTAGCGGGGGGGGGAGTAGCCGGGGAGCTGTTTTTT.